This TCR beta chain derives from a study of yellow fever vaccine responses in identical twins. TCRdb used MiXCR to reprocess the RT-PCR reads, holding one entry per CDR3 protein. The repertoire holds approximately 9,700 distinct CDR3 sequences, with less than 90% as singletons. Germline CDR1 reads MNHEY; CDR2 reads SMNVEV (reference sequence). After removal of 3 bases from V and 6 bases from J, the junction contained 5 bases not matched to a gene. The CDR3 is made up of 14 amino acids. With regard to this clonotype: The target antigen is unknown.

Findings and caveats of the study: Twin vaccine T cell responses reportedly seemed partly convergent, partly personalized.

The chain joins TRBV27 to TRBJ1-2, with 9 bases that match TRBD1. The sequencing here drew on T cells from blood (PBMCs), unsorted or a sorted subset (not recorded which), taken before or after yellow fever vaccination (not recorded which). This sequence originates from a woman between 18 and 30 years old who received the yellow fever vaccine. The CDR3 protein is CASSFYGQGHGYTF. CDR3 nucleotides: TGTGCCAGCAGTTTCTACGGACAGGGGCATGGCTACACCTTC.